This entry lists 6 T cell receptor gamma chains sequenced from one sample in a study of gamma delta lymphoproliferative disorders and STAT genes. TCRdb reapplied CATT to the multiplex PCR reads. The table lists about 1,900 gamma-chain clones, 7% of them singletons, with about 66% in the top ten. Genomic DNA from isolated PBMCs served as the sequencing template. The sample comprised blood. The receptors stem from a human donor with gamma-delta T-cell large granular lymphocyte leukemia.

By share of the sample, this clone is medium-sized. CDR3: CATWGPNKKLF. The DNA of the CDR3 is TGTGCCACCTGGGGCCCGAATAAGAAACTCTTT. The V and J genes are TRGV2 and TRGJ1 or TRGJ2. TCRdb gives no J gene; it was assigned here by matching the DNA to germline. The length of the CDR3 is 11 residues. After removal of 5 bases from V and 8 bases from J, the junction contained 6 bases not matched to a gene. The germline V gene has CDR1 EGSNGY and CDR2 YDSYNSKV.

With regard to this clone: It is unclear where the CDR3 begins or ends on the DNA, so no DNA is shown, and the CDR3 is as TCRdb lists it. The same CDR3 arises from other DNA sequences in this sample as well. The J gene was not called, though the V gene is TRGV11. TRGV11 belongs to the ORF category, with a function that is uncertain. The CDR3 spans 16 residues, counting both ends. The CDR3 sequence is CTTVPAGLGTYYKKLF.

This clone is labeled medium-sized. The chain uses TRGV2 and TRGJ1 or TRGJ2. TCRdb records no J gene; here it was assigned by comparing the DNA to germline. J lost 3 bases, V lost 3 bases, and 8 bases had no gene match. The germline gives CDR1 EGSNGY, CDR2 YDSYNSKV. This CDR3 is 14 amino acids long. The CDR3 reads CATWDSPLYYKKLF. DNA of the CDR3: TGTGCCACCTGGGACTCACCCCTTTATTATAAGAAACTCTTT.

Sample share makes this clone medium-sized. The CDR3 reads CAKILSSLKKLF. The CDR3 nucleotides are TGTGCCAAAATTCTTTCGAGCCTTAAGAAACTCTTT. The chain is built from TRGV8 and TRGJ1 or TRGJ2. Germline matching of the DNA provided the J gene here, since TCRdb leaves it blank. Trimming removed 11 bases from V and 9 bases from J; junction bases left unmatched: 16. Germline assignment: CDR1 VENAVY and CDR2 YDSYNSRV. This CDR3 region has 12 residues.

There are a few counts of this clone. The gene calls are TRGV10 and TRGJ1 or TRGJ2. Here the J gene came from matching the DNA to germline, since TCRdb omits it. TRGV10 carries the ORF label, with uncertain function. The CDR3 length is 11 residues. V dropped 8 bases and J dropped 12; count of bases not matched to a gene: 11. The CDR3 sequence: CAAWDYTRKLF. DNA for the CDR3: TGTGCTGCGTGGGATTATACGAGGAAACTCTTT.

This clone occurred a few times. V usage is TRGV9 and J usage is TRGJ1 or TRGJ2. The J gene is not listed in TCRdb, so it was assigned here from a DNA match to germline. Germline CDR1 is GITISATS and CDR2 is ISYDGTV (reference sequence). The CDR3 sequence is 17 residues long. J was trimmed by 5 bases and V by 0 bases; bases with no gene match: 16. The CDR3 nucleotides read TGTGCCTTGTGGGAGGTGCCTTATTTAGGGCCTCATTATAAGAAACTCTTT. It translates to CALWEVPYLGPHYKKLF.